The 16 T cell receptor beta chains below were found in one sample sequenced in a study of T cell responses to AZD1222 COVID-19 vaccine. Produced via immunoSEQ multiplex PCR; TCRdb's table is partial and in-frame only. Seen here are 99,000 or so clones, 75% to 90% observed once, and the top ten hold 44%. Material: peripheral blood, obtained 28 days after the second AZD1222 dose. The receptors were gathered from an adult who received the AZD1222 COVID-19 vaccine.

The chain is built from TRBV13 and TRBJ2-7, with TRBD1 matching over 7 bases. V shed 3 bases and J 3 bases; nucleotides not matched to a gene: 5. Germline V gives CDR1 PRHDT, CDR2 FYEKMQ (reference sequence). The CDR3 is 14 amino acids. CDR3 sequence: CASSFRRGRYEQYF. CDR3 sequence (DNA): TGTGCCAGCAGCTTCCGAAGGGGGCGCTACGAGCAGTACTTC.

This clone was recorded only once. The chain uses TRBV28 and TRBJ2-3; D might be TRBD2 (6 bases). V shed 6 bases and J shed 6 bases, with 19 bases lying between them. Germline assignment: CDR1 MDHEN and CDR2 SYDVKM. CDR3 length: 15 residues. The CDR3 DNA reads TGTGCCAGCAGCCCTTTTTTACTAGCACGGGATACGCAGTATTTT. This sequence encodes CASSPFLLARDTQYF.

This clone appeared once. The rearrangement uses TRBV28 and TRBJ2-7; no definite D call. V lost 10 bases, J lost 2 bases, and 15 bases lay in between. The CDR3 spans 13 residues. CDR1 is MDHEN, CDR2 SYDVKM, per germline. The CDR3 loop reads CATILHSPYEQYF. CDR3 coding DNA: TGTGCCACCATACTCCACTCTCCCTACGAGCAGTACTTC. Supplemented by reference TRBV28 and TRBJ2-7, the full variable domain reads DVKVTQSSRYLVKRTGEKVFLECVQDMDHENMFWYRQDPGLGLRLIYFSYDVKMKEKGDIPEGYSVSREKKERFSLILESASTNQTSMYLCATILHSPYEQYFGPGTRLTVT.

The chain is built from TRBV6-5 and TRBJ1-2; D is ambiguous. V was cut by 8 bases and J by 3 bases, with 10 bases left in between. Germline CDR1 is MNHEY and CDR2 is SVGAGI. This CDR3 has 12 amino acids. DNA for the CDR3: TGTGCCAGCTCAGTCGGGGACTATGGCTACACCTTC. Translated, it gives CASSVGDYGYTF.

This clone turned up a few times. CDR3 in DNA: TGTGCCAGCAGCTTAGTCGCCTCCTACGAGCAGTACTTC. This gives the protein CASSLVASYEQYF. This chain connects TRBV7-9 to TRBJ2-7; D unresolved. Trimming shortened V by 1 base and J by 0 bases, and 4 bases separated the two germline ends. The CDR3 extends over 13 amino acids. Germline CDR1 is SEHNR and CDR2 is FQNEAQ (reference sequence).

The table lists this clone with a count of one. This chain uses TRBV28 with TRBJ1-1; possible D gene TRBD1, 5 bases. The CDR3 covers 15 residues. Trimming stripped 7 bases from V and 2 bases from J, with 17 bases between. Germline V lookup: CDR1 MDHEN, CDR2 SYDVKM. The CDR3 nucleotides are TGTGCCAGCACTCTTTTGGGGACGGTTAACACTGAAGCTTTCTTT. Translated, it gives CASTLLGTVNTEAFF.

The CDR3 region has the DNA TGTGCCAGCAGTGAAGCTGTATGGACTCTCGACAATGAGCAGTTCTTC. Protein: CASSEAVWTLDNEQFF. The chain uses TRBV2 and TRBJ2-1; maybe TRBD2 (5 bases). This CDR3 has 16 amino acids. V was cut by 0 bases and J by 5 bases, with 14 bases left in between. Germline loops: CDR1 SNHLY, CDR2 FYNNEI.

The gene calls are TRBV19 and TRBJ2-7; 11 positions match TRBD2. The CDR3 extends over 15 amino acids. Germline V lookup: CDR1 LNHDA, CDR2 SQIVND (reference sequence). The V segment lost 4 bases and the J segment 3 bases; nucleotides outside the gene matches: 5. As DNA, the CDR3 is TGTGCCAGTAGTAGGCAAGGACTAGCGGGCTACGAGCAGTACTTC. Translated, it gives CASSRQGLAGYEQYF. Looking up the rest from reference TRBV19 and TRBJ2-7 gives the full variable domain: DGGITQSPKYLFRKEGQNVTLSCEQNLNHDAMYWYRQDPGQGLRLIYYSQIVNDFQKGDIAEGYSVSREKKESFPLTVTSAQKNPTAFYLCASSRQGLAGYEQYFGPGTRLTVT.

CDR3 loop: CAYRQGYNSPLHF. CDR3 bases: TGTGCCTACCGACAGGGATATAATTCACCCCTCCACTTT. This chain uses TRBV30 with TRBJ1-6; 7 nucleotides agree with TRBD1. V lost 7 bases, J lost 4 bases, and 4 bases stayed unmatched. The germline gives CDR1 GTSNPN, CDR2 SVGIG (reference sequence). This CDR3 spans 13 amino acids.

This clone was seen just once. The chain is built from TRBV29-1 and TRBJ2-4; no definite D call. The length of the CDR3 is 12 residues. Trimming pared 3 bases from V and 9 bases from J, leaving 12 bases between. Germline CDR1 reads SQVTM; CDR2 reads ANQGSEA. The CDR3 spells CSVEVGLSIQYF. The CDR3 nucleotides read TGCAGCGTTGAGGTCGGGTTGAGCATTCAGTACTTC.

V is TRBV30 and J is TRBJ1-2; D unclear. Trimming left V 3 bases short and J 6 bases short, with 20 bases between. Germline CDR1 is GTSNPN and CDR2 is SVGIG (reference sequence). The CDR3 runs 15 residues. CDR3 sequence (DNA): TGTGCCTGGAGCCTTGTCTCGTCAATCGGTGATGGCTACACCTTC. Residues: CAWSLVSSIGDGYTF.

The CDR3 DNA follows: TGTGCCAGCAGCCTCCTAGCGGGACCGGCCTACGAGCAGTACTTC. Its protein product is CASSLLAGPAYEQYF. The chain is built from TRBV7-3 and TRBJ2-7; 9 bases map to TRBD2. CDR3 length: 15 residues. Per germline, CDR1 SGHTA and CDR2 FQGTGA. Trimming cost V 5 bases and J 2 bases; bases outside gene matches: 7.

The rearrangement links TRBV29-1 to TRBJ2-7, with TRBD2 as a possible D gene (5 bases). Between the trimmed V and J ends, which lost 7 bases and 0 bases, there was a span of 16 bases. CDR1 is SQVTM and CDR2 is ANQGSEA in the germline V gene. The CDR3 sequence is 14 residues long. This chain's CDR3 is CSGKKGAGSYEQYF. The CDR3, as DNA: TGCAGCGGTAAAAAGGGAGCTGGCTCCTACGAGCAGTACTTC.

This chain uses TRBV28 with TRBJ2-3; the D is unclear. Germline V gene lookup returns CDR1 MDHEN and CDR2 SYDVKM. The CDR3 extends over 11 amino acids. The ends were cut back, 6 bases at V and 5 bases at J, with 6 bases in the middle. The CDR3 DNA reads TGTGCCAGCAGGTATCAAGATACGCAGTATTTT. It encodes CASRYQDTQYF.

V usage is TRBV5-4 and J usage is TRBJ2-2; no firm D call. V was trimmed by 2 bases and J by 7 bases, leaving 6 bases between them. The CDR3 runs 12 residues. In germline, CDR1 is SGHNT, CDR2 YYREEE (reference sequence). The CDR3 region is CASSFPLGELFF. CDR3 DNA: TGTGCCAGCAGCTTCCCTCTCGGGGAGCTGTTTTTT.

The gene calls are TRBV2 and TRBJ1-2; 10 positions agree with TRBD1. V lost 6 bases, J lost 3 bases, and 10 bases stayed unmatched. CDR3 length equals 16 residues. CDR1 is SNHLY, CDR2 FYNNEI, per germline. CDR3 nucleotide sequence: TGTGCCAGCAGGGGGGGGACAGGGGCTTTCGACTATGGCTACACCTTC. Amino acids: CASRGGTGAFDYGYTF.